This T cell receptor (beta chain) was obtained from a study of shared clonotypes between healthy human individuals. Background on the study: Donors consisted of a couple of women and a few men between 18 and 49. Study results and limitations: Memory subsets generally showed lower estimated richness than naive subsets.

This clone appeared a few times. Its target is not known. The CDR3 is 15 amino acids. Trimming took off 6 bases at V and 0 bases at J, with 12 bases between the two ends. Per germline, CDR1 SNHLY and CDR2 FYNNEI. Profiled with immunoSEQ multiplex PCR; TCRdb holds only in-frame clones, not every one. The sample lists about 680,000 clones; roughly 72% were seen once. Healthy adults negative for HIV, lacking recent acute infections or vaccinations, served as donors. The study drew all its donors from Caucasian adults living in Nashville, Tennessee. The sequence was collected from a woman between 25 and 40 years old in good health. The sequenced material came from memory CD4+ T cells sorted from blood. As to subset: CD45RA-negative fraction. The J gene is TRBJ2-1, the V gene TRBV2, with a possible D match to TRBD2 (5 bases). Here the CDR3 DNA reads TGTGCCAGCAGGCGGACTTCGAGCTCCTACAATGAGCAGTTCTTC. Protein product: CASRRTSSSYNEQFF.